A single sample gave rise to the 24 T cell receptor beta chains below, sequenced in a study of Ad26.COV2.S vaccination and SARS-CoV-2 variants. Treatment of the sample: about 20 received Ad26.COV2.S at low or high dose, single or two shots; about 5 received placebo; per-sample allocation not given. The samples were gathered on day 63 after the first injection of vaccine or placebo. TCRdb keeps only in-frame clones here, not all; method: immunoSEQ multiplex PCR. The profile shows about 350,000 clones, about 87% of them singletons. The material was peripheral blood, obtained in a trial of Ad26.COV2.S vaccine versus placebo. Every receptor here comes from a person aged 18 to 65 who received the Ad26.COV2.S COVID-19 vaccine or a placebo.

The V and J genes are TRBV4-2 and TRBJ1-4, with D unclear. CDR3 size: 12 residues. Trimming left V 4 bases short and J 10 bases short, with 10 bases between. Germline assignment: CDR1 LGHNA and CDR2 YNFKEQ. CDR3 residues: CASSLFGRKLFF. The CDR3 DNA reads TGTGCCAGCAGCCTCTTCGGGAGAAAACTGTTTTTT.

This clone was seen once. The chain joins TRBV4-1 to TRBJ2-3; no definite D call. The CDR3 consists of 17 residues. Between the trimmed V and J ends, which lost 0 bases and 1 base, there was a span of 14 bases. Germline CDR1 and CDR2: MGHRA and YSYEKL. The CDR3 spells CASSQDPARTGTDTQYF. CDR3 DNA: TGCGCCAGCAGCCAAGATCCGGCCCGAACTGGCACAGATACGCAGTATTTT.

This sequence joins TRBV7-6 and TRBJ2-3; D may be TRBD2 (5 bases). Deletions cut 1 base from V and 4 bases from J, with 9 bases between. From germline, CDR1 is SGHVS and CDR2 FNYEAQ. This CDR3 is built from 14 residues. The CDR3 DNA reads TGTGCCAGCAGCTTAGGAGGGTTTTCAGATACGCAGTATTTT. Translating it yields CASSLGGFSDTQYF.

The chain uses TRBV6-6 and TRBJ1-6; D not certain. This CDR3 region has 14 residues. Trimming took 6 bases from V and 5 from J, leaving 11 bases between them. CDR1 is MNHNY, CDR2 SVGAGI, per germline (reference sequence). The CDR3 DNA follows: TGTGCCAGCAGCCCCGGTCGTGATAATTCACCCCTCCACTTT. This encodes CASSPGRDNSPLHF.

This rearrangement joins TRBV9 to TRBJ2-7; perhaps TRBD2 as D (6 bases). Between the trimmed V and J ends, which lost 2 bases and 2 bases, there was a span of 11 bases. The CDR3 totals 14 residues. Germline assignment: CDR1 SGDLS and CDR2 YYNGEE. This CDR3 is CASSVSGTAYEQYF. The DNA of the CDR3 is TGTGCCAGCAGCGTGTCTGGGACTGCCTACGAGCAGTACTTC.

The chain employs TRBV27 and TRBJ1-4, with D hard to call. V was cut by 5 bases and J by 3 bases, with 13 bases left in between. This CDR3 is built from 15 residues. CDR1 and CDR2 from the germline V gene are MNHEY and SMNVEV (reference sequence). CDR3 region: CASSQFGDSNEKLFF. The CDR3 bases are TGTGCCAGCAGTCAATTCGGGGATTCTAATGAAAAACTGTTTTTT.

The chain links TRBV7-9 to TRBJ2-1; D is unresolved. V lost 0 bases and J 6 bases, leaving 9 bases between the germline ends. This CDR3 comprises 14 residues. Germline CDR1 SEHNR, CDR2 FQNEAQ (reference sequence). In DNA, the CDR3 is TGTGCCAGCAGCTTAGCAGGTCCCGGCAATGAGCAGTTCTTC. Translated: CASSLAGPGNEQFF.

The chain couples TRBV12-3 or TRBV12-4 to TRBJ2-2, with D maybe TRBD1 (6 bases). CDR3 length equals 13 residues. The V and J ends lost 3 bases and 11 bases respectively, with 13 bases between them. CDR3 amino acids: CASSFGEQGELFF. The DNA for the CDR3 is TGTGCCAGCAGTTTTGGAGAACAGGGTGAGCTGTTTTTT.

The chain recombines TRBV4-1 with TRBJ2-3; D possibly corresponds to TRBD2 (5 bases). Looked up from germline, CDR1 is MGHRA and CDR2 is YSYEKL. The CDR3 consists of 15 residues. With 0 bases removed from V and 3 bases from J, the gap between germline ends came to 10 bases. CDR3 nucleotides: TGCGCCAGCAGCCAAGACTCGGGGATAACAGATACGCAGTATTTT. Amino acid sequence: CASSQDSGITDTQYF.

This clone is a singleton in its sample. The CDR3 region has the DNA TGTGCCAGCAGTTACAGGGGTCTAGCGGGAGCTAAAGGTCTCGAGCAGTACTTC. This sequence encodes CASSYRGLAGAKGLEQYF. The rearrangement uses TRBV6-2 or TRBV6-3 and TRBJ2-7, with 10 nucleotides matching TRBD2. The germline V gene encodes CDR1 MNHEY and CDR2 SVGEGT. Trimming cost V 2 bases and J 6 bases; bases outside gene matches: 16. This CDR3 comprises 18 residues.

This clone was detected once. The chain combines TRBV9 with TRBJ2-3; no firm D call. CDR1 is SGDLS and CDR2 is YYNGEE in the germline V gene. The CDR3 spans 14 residues. Between the trimmed V and J ends, which lost 4 bases and 1 base, there was a span of 10 bases. CDR3 in DNA: TGTGCCAGCAGCTTCAGACCCGGCACAGATACGCAGTATTTT. As protein: CASSFRPGTDTQYF.

This sequence joins TRBV6-4 and TRBJ2-2; D perhaps matches TRBD2 (5 bases). This CDR3 is 15 amino acids long. With 0 bases removed from V and 7 bases from J, the gap between germline ends came to 12 bases. Germline loops: CDR1 MRHNA, CDR2 SNTAGT. The CDR3 bases are TGTGCCAGCAGTGACTCGATGGGGAGTCACGGGGAGCTGTTTTTT. Residues: CASSDSMGSHGELFF.

The chain joins TRBV5-1 to TRBJ2-7; 9 bases are a match to TRBD2. The ends lost 0 bases at V and 7 bases at J; junction bases unmatched: 11. The CDR3 spans 16 residues. Germline CDR1 SGHRS, CDR2 YFSETQ. The CDR3 protein is CASSLVAAGGPREQYF. As DNA, the CDR3 is TGCGCCAGCAGCTTGGTGGCTGCGGGAGGGCCGAGGGAGCAGTACTTC.

The chain links TRBV27 to TRBJ1-1; 7 nucleotides line up with TRBD1. The CDR3 loop spans 14 amino acids. V shed 3 bases, J shed 4 bases, and the junction held 5 bases outside the gene matches. In germline, CDR1 is MNHEY, CDR2 SMNVEV (reference sequence). CDR3 residues: CASSFDRAGTEAFF. The CDR3 DNA sequence: TGTGCCAGCAGTTTCGACAGGGCCGGCACTGAAGCTTTCTTT.

V usage is TRBV7-3 and J usage is TRBJ2-1; 7 bases fit TRBD2. The CDR3 is 18 residues long. Germline V gene lookup returns CDR1 SGHTA and CDR2 FQGTGA. The V and J ends lost 5 bases and 4 bases, in that order; junction bases with no gene match: 17. The CDR3 sequence: CASSPRTGWRESYNEQFF. The CDR3 DNA reads TGTGCCAGCAGCCCCCGAACGGGTTGGCGGGAGTCTTACAATGAGCAGTTCTTC.

The chain combines TRBV7-2 with TRBJ2-7; D might be TRBD1 or TRBD2, each matching 5 bases. With 5 bases removed from V and 0 bases from J, the gap between germline ends came to 11 bases. Germline V gives CDR1 SGHTA, CDR2 FQGNSA. This CDR3 has 14 residues. CDR3 DNA sequence: TGTGCCAGCAGCGCCGGGACGGGCTCCTACGAGCAGTACTTC. As protein: CASSAGTGSYEQYF. The full variable domain, in which reference TRBV7-2 and TRBJ2-7 provide the parts outside the CDR3, is GAGVSQSPSNKVTEKGKDVELRCDPISGHTALYWYRQSLGQGLEFLIYFQGNSAPDKSGLPSDRFSAERTGGSVSTLTIQRTQQEDSAVYLCASSAGTGSYEQYFGPGTRLTVT.

V gene TRBV14 combines with J gene TRBJ1-4; D unclear. This CDR3 region has 16 residues. Per germline, CDR1 SGHDN and CDR2 FVKESK. V lost 4 bases and J lost 5, with 17 bases in between. The CDR3 DNA reads TGTGCCAGCAGCCCACGGTTCCAGGCACTAAATGAAAAACTGTTTTTT. Residues: CASSPRFQALNEKLFF.

V and J are TRBV5-1 and TRBJ1-3; D might be TRBD1 (5 bases). In germline, CDR1 is SGHRS, CDR2 YFSETQ. The CDR3 is made up of 14 amino acids. Trimming cost V 4 bases and J 4 bases, with 12 bases left between them. CDR3 sequence: CASSPGSEGNTIYF. The CDR3 DNA follows: TGCGCCAGCAGCCCAGGGTCTGAGGGAAACACCATATATTTT.

This chain joins TRBV3-1 (or the pseudogene TRBV3-2) and TRBJ2-7; D may correspond to TRBD1 or TRBD2 (5 bases each). The CDR3 has 16 residues. CDR1 LGHDT and CDR2 YNNKEL come from the germline V gene (reference sequence). Trimming took off 7 bases at V and 2 bases at J, with 21 bases between the two ends. The CDR3 DNA reads as TGTGCCAGCACCTTAAGAGTGGGGACGGCAGCCTACGAGCAGTACTTC. Translated, it gives CASTLRVGTAAYEQYF.

V and J are TRBV5-4 and TRBJ2-5; TRBD1 matches at 7 bases. Losses at the gene ends were 0 bases for V and 2 bases for J; bases not matched to a gene: 7. The germline V gene has CDR1 SGHNT and CDR2 YYREEE (reference sequence). The CDR3 totals 16 residues. This chain's CDR3 is CASSLGRQGPQETQYF. The CDR3 DNA reads as TGTGCCAGCAGCTTGGGGCGACAGGGCCCACAAGAGACCCAGTACTTC.

V usage is TRBV2 and J usage is TRBJ2-5; no reliable D call. V shed 4 bases and J shed 3 bases, with 9 bases lying between them. CDR1 SNHLY and CDR2 FYNNEI come from the germline V gene. There are 13 residues in the CDR3. In DNA form, the CDR3 reads TGTGCCAGCAGTGCCCGGCAAAAAGAGACCCAGTACTTC. It yields the protein CASSARQKETQYF.

This chain uses TRBV5-1 with TRBJ1-2, with D maybe TRBD1 (6 bases). Trimming took 3 bases from V and 8 from J, leaving 11 bases between them. This CDR3 region has 12 residues. CDR1 is SGHRS, CDR2 YFSETQ, per germline. Written as DNA, the CDR3 is TGCGCCAGCAGCTCAACAGGGTTAGGCTACACCTTC. Protein sequence: CASSSTGLGYTF. Combining the CDR3 with reference TRBV5-1 and TRBJ1-2 gives the whole variable domain KAGVTQTPRYLIKTRGQQVTLSCSPISGHRSVSWYQQTPGQGLQFLFEYFSETQRNKGNFPGRFSGRQFSNSRSEMNVSTLELGDSALYLCASSSTGLGYTFGSGTRLTVV.

CDR3: CASSTDSYNEQFF. In DNA form, the CDR3 reads TGTGCCAGCAGCACGGACAGTTACAATGAGCAGTTCTTC. This chain connects TRBV5-4 to TRBJ2-1; a weak D match, TRBD1 (6 bases). Trimming shortened V by 4 bases and J by 4 bases, and 9 bases separated the two germline ends. The CDR3 is 13 residues long. Germline assignment: CDR1 SGHNT and CDR2 YYREEE (reference sequence).

V usage is TRBV7-2 and J usage is TRBJ1-1; D not resolved. Trimming left V 1 base short and J 0 bases short, with 9 bases between. This CDR3 region has 15 residues. Germline loops: CDR1 SGHTA, CDR2 FQGNSA. In DNA, the CDR3 is TGTGCCAGCAGCTTAGGGCAGACTGTGAACACTGAAGCTTTCTTT. Its translation is CASSLGQTVNTEAFF.